The clone carrying this T cell receptor (beta chain) is a singleton in its sample. As the CDR3 is not closed by the conserved phenylalanine or tryptophan, this likely results from a read error. This entry comes from a study of blood T cell repertoires in COVID-19. Whole-study context: From the United States, Italy and Spain came samples of acute and convalescent COVID-19. PBMCs, B-cell-depleted T cells, or T cells were the source of the cDNA or gDNA that made up the material.

Methods used by the authors: Reference gene primer amplification in the assay estimated nucleated cell counts. Assay used: immunoSEQ multiplex PCR; TCRdb lists only in-frame clones, some missing. Clonal size and the V and J genes are those of that table, whereas D and trimming came from the DNA. This sample has some 97,000 clones, with roughly nine tenths found just once. The receptor was derived from a man aged 60-69 years with acute or convalescent COVID-19. Sequencing was performed on peripheral blood.

Here the CDR3 DNA reads TGTGCCAGCAGTTTGGTGCTGACAGGTGGCTACACCCTC. Protein sequence: CASSLVLTGGYTL. The chain carries TRBV12-3 or TRBV12-4 and TRBJ1-2, with D perhaps matching TRBD1 (6 bases). V gave up 3 bases and J gave up 7 bases, with 12 bases separating them. The CDR3 loop spans 13 amino acids.